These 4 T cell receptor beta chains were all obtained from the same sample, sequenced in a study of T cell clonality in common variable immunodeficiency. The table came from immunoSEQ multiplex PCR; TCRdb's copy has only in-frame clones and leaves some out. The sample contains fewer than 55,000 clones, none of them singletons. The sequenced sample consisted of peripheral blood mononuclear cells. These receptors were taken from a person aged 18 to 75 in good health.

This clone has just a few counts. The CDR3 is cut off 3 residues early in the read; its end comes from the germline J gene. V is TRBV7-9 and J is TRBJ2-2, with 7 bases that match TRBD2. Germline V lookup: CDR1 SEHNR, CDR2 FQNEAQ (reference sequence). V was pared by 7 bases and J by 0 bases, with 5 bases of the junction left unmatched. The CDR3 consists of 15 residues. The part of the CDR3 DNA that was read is TGTGCCAGCAATGAGCGGGGCGCGAACACCGGGGAG. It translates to CASNERGANTGE. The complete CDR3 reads CASNERGANTGELFF. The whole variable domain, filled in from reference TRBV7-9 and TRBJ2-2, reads DTGVSQNPRHKITKRGQNVTFRCDPISEHNRLYWYRQTLGQGPEFLTYFQNEAQLEKSRLLSDRFSAERPKGSFSTLEIQRTEQGDSAMYLCASNERGANTGELFFGEGSRLTVL.

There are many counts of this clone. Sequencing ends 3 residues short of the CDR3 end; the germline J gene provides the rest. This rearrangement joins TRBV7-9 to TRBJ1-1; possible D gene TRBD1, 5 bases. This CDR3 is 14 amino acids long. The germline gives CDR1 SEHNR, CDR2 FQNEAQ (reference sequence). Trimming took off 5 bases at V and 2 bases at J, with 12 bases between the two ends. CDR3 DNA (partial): TGTGCCAGCAGCCCCGCCGGGGGAAACACTGAA. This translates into CASSPAGGNTE. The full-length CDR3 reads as CASSPAGGNTEAFF.

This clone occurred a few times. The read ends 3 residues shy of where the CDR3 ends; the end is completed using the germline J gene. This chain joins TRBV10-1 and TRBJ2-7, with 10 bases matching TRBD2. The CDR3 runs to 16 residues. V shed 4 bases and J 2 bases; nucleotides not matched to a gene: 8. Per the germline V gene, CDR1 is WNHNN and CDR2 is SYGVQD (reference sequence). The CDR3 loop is CASSATASGRAYEQYF. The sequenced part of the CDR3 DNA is TGCGCCAGCAGTGCGACGGCCAGCGGGAGGGCCTACGAG.

The CDR3 spells CACSVQGTGNEQFF. CDR3 DNA (partial): TGTGCCTGTTCTGTACAGGGGACCGGCAATGAG. The rearrangement joins TRBV19 to TRBJ2-1, with 7 bases fitting TRBD1. The read comes to an end 3 residues before the CDR3 does, leaving the germline J gene to fill in the end. This CDR3 contains 14 residues. Germline loops: CDR1 LNHDA, CDR2 SQIVND (reference sequence). The J segment lost 6 bases and the V segment lost 11 bases, leaving 13 bases of the junction unmatched. The entire variable domain, with the rest obtained from reference TRBV19 and TRBJ2-1, is as follows: DGGITQSPKYLFRKEGQNVTLSCEQNLNHDAMYWYRQDPGQGLRLIYYSQIVNDFQKGDIAEGYSVSREKKESFPLTVTSAQKNPTAFYLCACSVQGTGNEQFFGPGTRLTVL.